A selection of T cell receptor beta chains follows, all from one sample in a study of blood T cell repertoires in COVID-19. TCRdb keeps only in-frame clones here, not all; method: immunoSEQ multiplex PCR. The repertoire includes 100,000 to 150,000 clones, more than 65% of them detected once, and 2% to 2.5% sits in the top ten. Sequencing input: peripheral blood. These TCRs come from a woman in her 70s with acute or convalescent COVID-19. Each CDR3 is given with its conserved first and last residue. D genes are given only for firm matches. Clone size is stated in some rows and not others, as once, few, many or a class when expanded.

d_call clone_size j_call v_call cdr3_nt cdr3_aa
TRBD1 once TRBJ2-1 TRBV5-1 TGCGCCAGCAGCTTGGCCAGGGGGCGGGAGTTCTTC CASSLARGREFF
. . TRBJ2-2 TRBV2 TGTGCCAGCAGTGAGTTCGTGAACACCGGGGAGCTGTTTTTT CASSEFVNTGELFF
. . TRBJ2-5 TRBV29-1 TGCAGCGTTGTCCCCTTCGCTAGAGGTCAACAAGAGACCCAGTACTTC CSVVPFARGQQETQYF
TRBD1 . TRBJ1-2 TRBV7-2 TGTGCCAGCAGCTCTTACAGGGGTGACTACACCTTC CASSSYRGDYTF
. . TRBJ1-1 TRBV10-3 TGTGCCATCAGTAAGGGGTACACTGAAGCTTTCTTT CAISKGYTEAFF
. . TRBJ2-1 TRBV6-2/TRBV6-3 TGTGCCAGCAGTTACTCCTTTCCCGGGAGTTCCCACAATGAGCAGTTCTTC CASSYSFPGSSHNEQFF
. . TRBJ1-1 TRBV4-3 TGCGCCAGCAGCCTAGGGAGGGTCGCGAGTGCGGACACTGAAGCTTTCTTT CASSLGRVASADTEAFF
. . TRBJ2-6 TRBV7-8 TGTGCCAGCAGCGCCCAGCGGCGTGGCCTCTCCTCTGGGGCCAACGTCCTGACTTTC CASSAQRRGLSSGANVLTF
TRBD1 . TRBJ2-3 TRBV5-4 TGTGCCAGCAGCCCCGGACAGGGCAGCCGGTATACGCAGTATTTT CASSPGQGSRYTQYF
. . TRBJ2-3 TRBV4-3 TGCGCCAGCAGCCAAGAGATATCGCAGGGGTTAGATACGCAGTATTTT CASSQEISQGLDTQYF
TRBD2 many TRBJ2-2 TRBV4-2 TGTGCCAGCAGCCGAGGGACTAGCGTAACGAACACCGGGGAGCTGTTTTTT CASSRGTSVTNTGELFF
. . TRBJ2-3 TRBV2 TGTGCCAGTACTACAGGGAATCGCAGAGATACGCAGTATTTT CASTTGNRRDTQYF
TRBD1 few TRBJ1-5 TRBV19 TGTGCCAGTAGTATATCACCGGGACAGGTTTTTAGCAATCAGCCCCAGCATTTT CASSISPGQVFSNQPQHF
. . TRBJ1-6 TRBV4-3 TGCGCCAGCAGCCAAGGGCAGGGAACCCTCCACTTT CASSQGQGTLHF
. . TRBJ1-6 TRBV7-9 TGTGCCAGCAGCTTAGAGGGGAATTCACCCCTCCACTTT CASSLEGNSPLHF
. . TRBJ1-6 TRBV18 TGTGCCAGCTCACCAGATGGTGGAGATACCCTCCACTTT CASSPDGGDTLHF
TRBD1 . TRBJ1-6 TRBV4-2 TGTGCCAGCAGCCACCTCGACAGGGCCAATTCACCCCTCCACTTT CASSHLDRANSPLHF
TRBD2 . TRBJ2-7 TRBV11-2 TGTGCCAGCAGCCCAACTAGCGGGAGAGTCTACGAGCAGTACTTC CASSPTSGRVYEQYF
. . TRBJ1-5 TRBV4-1 TGCGCCAGCAGCCAAGATCGCCAGGGGAGACAGCCCCAGCATTTT CASSQDRQGRQPQHF
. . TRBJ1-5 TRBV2 TGTGCCAGCAGTGAAGCGAACTCCCGTCAGCCCCAGCATTTT CASSEANSRQPQHF
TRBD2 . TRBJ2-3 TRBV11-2 TGTGCCAGCAGCTTGGAAGCGGGAGGATCAGATACGCAGTATTTT CASSLEAGGSDTQYF
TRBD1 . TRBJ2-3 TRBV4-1 TGCGCCAGCAGCCCGACAGGGACATCAGGGACGCAGTATTTT CASSPTGTSGTQYF
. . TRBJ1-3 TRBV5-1 TGCGCCAGCAGCTCTGGCGGCAGTAACTCTGGAAACACCATATATTTT CASSSGGSNSGNTIYF
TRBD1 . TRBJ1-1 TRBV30 TGTGCCTGGGTGATAGGGGACAGGCCAGCTTTCTTT CAWVIGDRPAFF
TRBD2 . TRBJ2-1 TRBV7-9 TGTGCCAGCAGCCCCTGGGGTAGCGGGGACATGAGGAATGAGCAGTTCTTC CASSPWGSGDMRNEQFF
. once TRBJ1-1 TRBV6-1 TGTGCCAGCAGTGAAGTGGGGGCCAGGGGAGCTTTCTTT CASSEVGARGAFF
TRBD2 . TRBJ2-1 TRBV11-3 TGTGCCAGCAGCGTCGGGACTAGCTCCTACAATGAGCAGTTCTTC CASSVGTSSYNEQFF
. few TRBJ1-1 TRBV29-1 TGCAGCGTTGTGACAGTGTGGGGCACTGAAGCTTTCTTT CSVVTVWGTEAFF
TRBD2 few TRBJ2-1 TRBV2 TGTGCCAGCAGTGTTCCGGGACTAGCGGGCAACAATGAGCAGTTCTTC CASSVPGLAGNNEQFF
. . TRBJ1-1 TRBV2 TGTGCCAGCACCCGAGGGGGTTCCACTGAAGCTTTCTTT CASTRGGSTEAFF
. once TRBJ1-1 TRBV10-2 TGCGCCAGCAGTGTGCCAGGTAACACTGAAGCTTTCTTT CASSVPGNTEAFF
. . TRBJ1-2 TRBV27 TGTGCCAGCAGTTTATACCGGGGGGGAAGCTATGGCTACACCTTC CASSLYRGGSYGYTF
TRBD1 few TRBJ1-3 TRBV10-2 TGCGCCAGCAGTGAGTCAGCAGGGGGTGGAAACACCATATATTTT CASSESAGGGNTIYF
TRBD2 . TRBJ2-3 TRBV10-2 TGCGCCAGCCGCATGGGACTAGCGGGAGATACGCAGTATTTT CASRMGLAGDTQYF
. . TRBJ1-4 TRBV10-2 TGCGCCACCCAGGCCCAGTCAGCTGAAAAACTGTTTTTT CATQAQSAEKLFF
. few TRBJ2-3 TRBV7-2 TGTGCCAGCAGCTTAGTGGTGCGGAGCACAGATACGCAGTATTTT CASSLVVRSTDTQYF
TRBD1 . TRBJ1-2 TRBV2 TGTGCCAGCAGGAATCAGGGGGAGGAAGGCTACACCTTC CASRNQGEEGYTF
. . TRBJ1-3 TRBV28 TGTGGGATTGAGGGATCTGGAAACACCATATATTTT CGIEGSGNTIYF
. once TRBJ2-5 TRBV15 TGTGCCACCCTAGGGGTGGGTGAGACCCAGTACTTC CATLGVGETQYF
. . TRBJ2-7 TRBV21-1 TGTGCCAGCAGCAAAGAGACAGTCCATCGCTACGAGCAGTACTTC CASSKETVHRYEQYF
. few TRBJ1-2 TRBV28 TGTGCCAGCAGTTTATCCTTCTATGGCTACACCTTC CASSLSFYGYTF
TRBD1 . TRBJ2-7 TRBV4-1 TGCGCCAGCAGCCAAGATTGGGGGACAGGGCTGTACGAGCAGTACTTC CASSQDWGTGLYEQYF
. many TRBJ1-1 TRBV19 TGTGCCAGTACCGACCTGGGGGGGCGCTCCGCTTTCTTT CASTDLGGRSAFF
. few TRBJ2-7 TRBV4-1 TGCGCCAGCAGCCAAGGGGAGGATATTGGCGTCTACGAGCAGTACTTC CASSQGEDIGVYEQYF
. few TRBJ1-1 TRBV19 TGTGCCAGTAGAGGCAGGTCCCTCCCTGAAGCTTTCTTT CASRGRSLPEAFF
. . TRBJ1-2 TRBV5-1 TGCGCCAGCAGCTTGGGTGCGACAGCAAACTATGGCTACACCTTC CASSLGATANYGYTF